Given below is one TCR beta chain in context. It has no known antigen specificity. No per-base quality is available; no much larger clone lies one base away. These data belong to a study of technical replicates of blood from a handful of donors (dated by TCRdb to about 2017). The library was produced with the immunoSEQ multiplex PCR assay. Held by TCRdb, this immuneACCESS table contains in-frame sequences only and omits some clones. Under half of the omission traces to an unresolved V gene where checked; the cause of the rest is unknown. The sample contains more than 55,000 clones, about 90% of them found a single time. The ten largest clones take up 0.38% of the sample. The germline V gene (reference sequence) supplies CDR1 SEHNR and CDR2 FQNEAQ. V and J are truncated by 8 bases and 2 bases respectively, leaving an intervening sequence of 18 bases. From the cysteine through the phenylalanine, the CDR3 covers 16 amino acids. Here the CDR3 DNA is all that survives: 48 bases in frame from base 1.

The chain is made from TRBV7-9 and TRBJ2-2; perhaps TRBD2 is the D gene, with 5 bases matching. The material sequenced was T cells isolated from PBMCs. This clonotype was obtained from a human donor in good health. The nucleotide sequence reads as follows: TGTGCCAGCGGTCCAAGAGGGCGGAGTAACACCGGGGAGCTGTTTTTT. Its coded protein is CASGPRGRSNTGELFF.